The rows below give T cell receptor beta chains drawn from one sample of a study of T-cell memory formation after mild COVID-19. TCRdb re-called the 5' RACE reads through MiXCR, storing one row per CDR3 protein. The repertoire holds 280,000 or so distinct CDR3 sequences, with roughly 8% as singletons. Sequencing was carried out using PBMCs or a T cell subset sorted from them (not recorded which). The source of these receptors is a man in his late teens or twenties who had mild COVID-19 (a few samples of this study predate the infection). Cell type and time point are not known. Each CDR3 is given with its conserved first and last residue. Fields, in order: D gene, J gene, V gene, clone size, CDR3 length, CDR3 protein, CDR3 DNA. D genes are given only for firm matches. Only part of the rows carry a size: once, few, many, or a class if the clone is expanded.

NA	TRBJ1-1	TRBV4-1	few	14	CASSPNQGPTEAFF	TGCGCCAGCAGCCCAAATCAGGGGCCCACTGAAGCTTTCTTT
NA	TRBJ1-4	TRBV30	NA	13	CALSPQFGEKLFF	TGTGCCTTAAGCCCGCAGTTCGGTGAAAAACTGTTTTTT
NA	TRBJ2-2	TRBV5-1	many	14	CASSPDPNTGELFF	TGCGCCAGCAGCCCGGATCCGAACACCGGGGAGCTGTTTTTT
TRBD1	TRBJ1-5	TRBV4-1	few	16	CASSQDEDRGPRPQHF	TGCGCCAGCAGCCAAGATGAAGACAGGGGACCCAGGCCCCAGCATTTT
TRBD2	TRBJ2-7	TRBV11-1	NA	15	CASSKTSGGSYEQYF	TGTGCCAGCAGCAAGACTAGCGGGGGATCCTACGAGCAGTACTTC
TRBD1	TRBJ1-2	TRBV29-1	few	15	CSVAPRQGGNYGYTF	TGCAGCGTTGCCCCCCGACAGGGGGGTAACTATGGCTACACCTTC
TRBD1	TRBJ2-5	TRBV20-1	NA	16	CSAREWGQGRGETQYF	TGCAGTGCTAGAGAGTGGGGACAGGGGAGGGGAGAGACCCAGTACTTC
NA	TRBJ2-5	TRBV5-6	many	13	CASSSLAGETQYF	TGTGCCAGCAGTTCCTTAGCAGGGGAGACCCAGTACTTC
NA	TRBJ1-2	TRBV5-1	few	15	CASSIQGQANYGYTF	TGCGCCAGCAGCATCCAGGGACAAGCTAACTATGGCTACACCTTC
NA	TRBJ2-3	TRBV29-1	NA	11	CSVVPSGTQYF	TGCAGCGTTGTCCCGAGCGGTACGCAGTATTTT
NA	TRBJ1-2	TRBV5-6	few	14	CASSHRTLREGYTF	TGTGCCAGCAGCCACAGGACGCTCCGGGAGGGCTACACCTTC
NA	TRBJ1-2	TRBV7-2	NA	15	CASSGGLGRLYGYTF	TGTGCCAGCAGCGGAGGACTAGGACGTCTCTATGGCTACACCTTC
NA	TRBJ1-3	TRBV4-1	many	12	CASSPSGNTIYF	TGCGCCAGCAGCCCGTCTGGAAACACCATATATTTT
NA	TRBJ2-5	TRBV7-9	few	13	CASSSDTQETQYF	TGTGCCAGCAGCTCTGACACCCAAGAGACCCAGTACTTC
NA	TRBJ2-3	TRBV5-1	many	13	CASSLQRPDTQYF	TGCGCCAGCAGCCTTCAACGTCCAGATACGCAGTATTTT
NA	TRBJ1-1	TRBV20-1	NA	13	CSAQGGVNTEAFF	TGCAGTGCTCAAGGCGGGGTGAACACTGAAGCTTTCTTT
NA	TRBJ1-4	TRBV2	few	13	CASSPGIPEKLFF	TGTGCCAGCAGTCCCGGGATACCTGAAAAACTGTTTTTT
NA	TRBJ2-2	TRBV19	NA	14	CASSIVRGAGELFF	TGTGCCAGTAGTATTGTCCGAGGGGCCGGGGAGCTGTTTTTT
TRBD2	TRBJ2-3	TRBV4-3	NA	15	CASSERGGAADTQYF	TGCGCCAGCAGCGAGCGGGGGGGCGCCGCAGATACGCAGTATTTT
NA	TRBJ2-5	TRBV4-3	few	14	CASSQVGGSETQYF	TGCGCCAGCAGCCAAGTTGGAGGCTCGGAGACCCAGTACTTC
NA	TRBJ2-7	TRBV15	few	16	CATSRDRARVSYEQYF	TGTGCCACCAGCAGAGATCGCGCCAGGGTCAGCTACGAGCAGTACTTC
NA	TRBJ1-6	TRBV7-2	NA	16	CASSDQGSSYNSPLHF	TGTGCCAGCAGCGATCAGGGGAGCTCCTATAATTCACCCCTCCACTTT
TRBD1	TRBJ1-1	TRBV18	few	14	CASSPDRDNTEAFF	TGTGCCAGCTCACCAGACAGGGACAACACTGAAGCTTTCTTT
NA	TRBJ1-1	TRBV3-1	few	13	CASSQWGRTEAFF	TGTGCCAGCAGCCAGTGGGGGAGGACTGAAGCTTTCTTT
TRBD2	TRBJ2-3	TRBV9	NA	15	CASSRGVESTDTQYF	TGTGCCAGCAGCCGGGGGGTAGAGAGCACAGATACGCAGTATTTT
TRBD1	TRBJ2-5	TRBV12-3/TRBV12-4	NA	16	CASSFGTGVTEETQYF	TGTGCCAGCAGTTTCGGGACAGGGGTTACGGAAGAGACCCAGTACTTC
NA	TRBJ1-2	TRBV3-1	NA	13	CASSQENSYGYTF	TGTGCCAGCAGCCAAGAGAACAGCTATGGCTACACCTTC
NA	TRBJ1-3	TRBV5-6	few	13	CASSQGRSTTIYF	TGTGCCAGCAGCCAGGGGCGATCAACCACCATATATTTT
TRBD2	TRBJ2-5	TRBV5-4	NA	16	CASSPSGGEFQETQYF	TGTGCCAGCAGCCCTAGCGGGGGGGAATTTCAAGAGACCCAGTACTTC
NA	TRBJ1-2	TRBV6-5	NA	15	CASSYSRDGLGGYTF	TGTGCCAGCAGTTATTCTCGGGACGGCCTTGGTGGCTACACCTTC
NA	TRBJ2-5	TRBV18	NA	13	CASSPDQAETQYF	TGTGCCAGCTCACCAGACCAGGCGGAGACCCAGTACTTC
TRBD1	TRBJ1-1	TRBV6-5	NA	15	CASGRAGGLNTEAFF	TGTGCCAGCGGGAGAGCAGGGGGATTGAACACTGAAGCTTTCTTT
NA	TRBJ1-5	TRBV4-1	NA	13	CASSQEEGQPQHF	TGCGCCAGCAGCCAGGAGGAGGGACAGCCCCAGCATTTT
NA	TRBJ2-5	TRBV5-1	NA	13	CASRWRRGETQYF	TGCGCCAGCAGATGGCGAAGGGGGGAGACCCAGTACTTC
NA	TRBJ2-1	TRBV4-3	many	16	CASSRSLTGAYNEQFF	TGCGCCAGCAGTCGAAGTCTTACTGGAGCCTACAATGAGCAGTTCTTC
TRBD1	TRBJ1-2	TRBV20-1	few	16	CSASGGTGVVNYGYTF	TGCAGTGCTAGCGGCGGGACAGGGGTTGTTAACTATGGCTACACCTTC
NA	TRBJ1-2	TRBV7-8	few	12	CASSFRSDGYTF	TGTGCCAGCAGCTTCAGGAGTGATGGCTACACCTTC
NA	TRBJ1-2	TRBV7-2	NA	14	CASSLEQFSGGYTF	TGTGCCAGCAGCTTAGAGCAGTTCTCTGGGGGCTACACCTTC
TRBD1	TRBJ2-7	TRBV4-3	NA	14	CASSHGKGAGEQYF	TGCGCCAGCAGCCACGGGAAGGGGGCGGGCGAGCAGTACTTC
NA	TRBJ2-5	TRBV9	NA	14	CASSGSGTKEIQYF	TGTGCCAGCAGCGGATCCGGGACAAAAGAGATCCAGTACTTC
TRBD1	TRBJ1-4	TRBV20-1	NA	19	CSAKRENRGLLSTNEKLFF	TGCAGTGCTAAAAGGGAGAACAGGGGGCTTTTATCAACTAATGAAAAACTGTTTTTT
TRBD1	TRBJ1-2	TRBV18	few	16	CASSPSEWDSHYGYTF	TGTGCCAGCTCACCATCGGAATGGGACAGCCACTATGGCTACACCTTC
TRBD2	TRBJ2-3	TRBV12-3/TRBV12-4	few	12	CASSPSGVPQYF	TGTGCCAGCAGTCCTAGCGGGGTTCCGCAGTATTTT
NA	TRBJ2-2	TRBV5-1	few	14	CASSLFSDTGELFF	TGCGCCAGCAGCTTGTTTAGCGACACCGGGGAGCTGTTTTTT
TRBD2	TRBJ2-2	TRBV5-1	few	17	CASSLNPLAGNTGELFF	TGCGCCAGCAGCTTAAATCCCCTAGCGGGGAACACCGGGGAGCTGTTTTTT
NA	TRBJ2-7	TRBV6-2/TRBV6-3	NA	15	CASSTGSWHLDEQYF	TGTGCCAGCAGCACAGGGTCGTGGCACTTGGACGAGCAGTACTTC
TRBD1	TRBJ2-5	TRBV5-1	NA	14	CASRDRAQGETQYF	TGCGCCAGCAGAGACAGGGCGCAAGGGGAGACCCAGTACTTC
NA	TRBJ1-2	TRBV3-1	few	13	CASSHLAGEGYTF	TGTGCCAGCAGCCATTTGGCGGGGGAGGGCTACACCTTC
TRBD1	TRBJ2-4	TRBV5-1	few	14	CASSPTGTDNIQYF	TGCGCCAGCAGCCCGACCGGGACAGATAACATTCAGTACTTC
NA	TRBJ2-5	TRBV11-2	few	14	CASSLDLHSETQYF	TGTGCCAGCAGCTTAGATCTGCACTCAGAGACCCAGTACTTC
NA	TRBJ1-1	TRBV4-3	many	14	CASSQAAGQTEAFF	TGCGCCAGCAGCCAAGCGGCAGGCCAGACTGAAGCTTTCTTT
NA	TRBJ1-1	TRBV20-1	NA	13	CSASRGLVTEAFF	TGCAGTGCTTCGAGGGGCCTGGTTACTGAAGCTTTCTTT
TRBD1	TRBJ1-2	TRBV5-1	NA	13	CASNPLGQGPYTF	TGCGCCAGCAACCCCCTCGGACAGGGACCCTACACCTTC
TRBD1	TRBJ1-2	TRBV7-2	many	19	CASSSLMNPGTGGAYGYTF	TGTGCCAGCAGCTCTCTAATGAACCCCGGGACAGGGGGCGCCTATGGCTACACCTTC
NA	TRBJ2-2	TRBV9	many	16	CASSPRGRANTGELFF	TGTGCCAGCAGCCCTAGGGGCAGGGCGAACACCGGGGAGCTGTTTTTT
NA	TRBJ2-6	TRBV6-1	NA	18	CASSEAGLGNSGANVLTF	TGTGCCAGCAGTGAAGCAGGGCTAGGGAACTCTGGGGCCAACGTCCTGACTTTC
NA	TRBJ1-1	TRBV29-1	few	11	CSVGMNTEAFF	TGCAGCGTTGGTATGAACACTGAAGCTTTCTTT